This TCR beta chain was retrieved from a study of cytomegalovirus exposure and HLA in healthy donors. Germline CDR1 and CDR2: MDHEN and SYDVKM. V was pared by 5 bases and J by 9 bases, with 9 bases of the junction left unmatched. The CDR3 contains 16 residues. With 60 Vbeta and 13 Jbeta primers, the PCR was carried out. Sequencing was performed with immunoSEQ multiplex PCR; in TCRdb, only in-frame clones are kept and a portion is missing. The sample holds around 190,000 clones, about 90% seen once. In this sample, this clone turned up once. The TCR comes from a boy aged 2-15 years in good health and CMV-seronegative. The sequenced sample consisted of PBMCs. This rearrangement joins TRBV28 to TRBJ2-1; 14 bases align to TRBD2. The CDR3 bases are TGTGCCAGCAGTACCCCGGGACTAGCGGGAGCAAGTGAGCAGTTCTTC. It encodes CASSTPGLAGASEQFF.